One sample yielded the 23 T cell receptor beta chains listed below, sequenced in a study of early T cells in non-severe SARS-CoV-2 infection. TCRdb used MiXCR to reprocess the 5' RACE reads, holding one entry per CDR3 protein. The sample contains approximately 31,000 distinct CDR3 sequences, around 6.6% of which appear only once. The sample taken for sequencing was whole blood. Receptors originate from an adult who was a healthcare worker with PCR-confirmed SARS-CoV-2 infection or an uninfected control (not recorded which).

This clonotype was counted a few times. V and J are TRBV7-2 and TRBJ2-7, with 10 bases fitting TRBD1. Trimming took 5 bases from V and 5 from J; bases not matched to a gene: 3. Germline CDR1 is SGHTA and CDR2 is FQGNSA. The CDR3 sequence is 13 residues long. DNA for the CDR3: TGTGCCAGCAGCCGGGACAGGGGCGACGAGCAGTACTTC. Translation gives CASSRDRGDEQYF.

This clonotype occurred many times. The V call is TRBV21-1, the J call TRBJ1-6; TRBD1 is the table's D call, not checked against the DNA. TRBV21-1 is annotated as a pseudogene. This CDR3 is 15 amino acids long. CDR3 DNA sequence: TGTGCCAGCAGCACCGGGACAGGGGATAATTCACCCCTCCACTTT. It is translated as CASSTGTGDNSPLHF.

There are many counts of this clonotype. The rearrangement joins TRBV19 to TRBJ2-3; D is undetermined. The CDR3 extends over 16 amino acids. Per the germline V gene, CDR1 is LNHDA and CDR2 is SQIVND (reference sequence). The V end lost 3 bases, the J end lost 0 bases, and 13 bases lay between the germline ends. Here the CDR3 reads CASSIQWEPSTDTQYF. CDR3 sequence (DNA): TGTGCCAGTAGTATTCAGTGGGAACCTAGCACAGATACGCAGTATTTT.

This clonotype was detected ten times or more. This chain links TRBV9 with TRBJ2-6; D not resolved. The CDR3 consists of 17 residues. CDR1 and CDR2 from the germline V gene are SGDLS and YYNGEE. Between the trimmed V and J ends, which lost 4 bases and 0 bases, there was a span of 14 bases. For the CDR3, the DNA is TGTGCCAGCAGCATTTTACCCCGCCGCTCTGGGGCCAACGTCCTGACTTTC. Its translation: CASSILPRRSGANVLTF.

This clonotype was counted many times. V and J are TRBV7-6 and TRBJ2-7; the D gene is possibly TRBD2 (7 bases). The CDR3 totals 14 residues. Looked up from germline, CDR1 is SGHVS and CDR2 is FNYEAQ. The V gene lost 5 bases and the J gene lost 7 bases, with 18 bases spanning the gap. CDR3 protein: CASSPSGGAEEQYF. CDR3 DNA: TGTGCCAGCAGCCCGAGTGGGGGGGCGGAGGAGCAGTACTTC.

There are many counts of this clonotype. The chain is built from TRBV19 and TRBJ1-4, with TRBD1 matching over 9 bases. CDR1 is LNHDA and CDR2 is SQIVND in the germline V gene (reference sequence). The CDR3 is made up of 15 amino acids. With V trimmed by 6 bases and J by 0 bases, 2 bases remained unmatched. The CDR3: CASRRQGATNEKLFF. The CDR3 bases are TGTGCCAGTAGACGACAGGGGGCAACTAATGAAAAACTGTTTTTT.

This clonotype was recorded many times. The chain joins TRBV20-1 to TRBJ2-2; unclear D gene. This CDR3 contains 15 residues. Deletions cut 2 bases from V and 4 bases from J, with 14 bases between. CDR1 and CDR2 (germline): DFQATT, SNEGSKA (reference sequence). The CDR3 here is CSARILGSGTGELFF. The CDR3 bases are TGCAGTGCTAGAATCTTAGGGTCGGGCACCGGGGAGCTGTTTTTT.

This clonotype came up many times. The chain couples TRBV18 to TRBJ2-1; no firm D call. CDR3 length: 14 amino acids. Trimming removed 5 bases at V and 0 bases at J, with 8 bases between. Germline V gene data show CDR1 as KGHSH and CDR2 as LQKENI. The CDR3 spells CASSKESSYNEQFF. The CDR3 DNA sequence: TGTGCCAGCTCAAAGGAGAGCTCCTACAATGAGCAGTTCTTC.

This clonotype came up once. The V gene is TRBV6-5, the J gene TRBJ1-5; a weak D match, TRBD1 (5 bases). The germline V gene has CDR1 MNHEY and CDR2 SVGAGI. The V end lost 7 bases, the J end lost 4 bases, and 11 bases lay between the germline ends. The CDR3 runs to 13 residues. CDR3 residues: CASTPAGNQPQHF. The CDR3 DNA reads TGTGCCAGCACCCCCGCAGGGAATCAGCCCCAGCATTTT.

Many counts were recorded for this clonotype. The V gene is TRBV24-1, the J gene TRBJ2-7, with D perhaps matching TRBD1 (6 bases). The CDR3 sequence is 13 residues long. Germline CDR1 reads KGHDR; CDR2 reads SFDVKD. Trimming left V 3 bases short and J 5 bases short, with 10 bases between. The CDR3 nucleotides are TGTGCCACCAGTGATACAAACAGGGACGAGCAGTACTTC. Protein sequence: CATSDTNRDEQYF.

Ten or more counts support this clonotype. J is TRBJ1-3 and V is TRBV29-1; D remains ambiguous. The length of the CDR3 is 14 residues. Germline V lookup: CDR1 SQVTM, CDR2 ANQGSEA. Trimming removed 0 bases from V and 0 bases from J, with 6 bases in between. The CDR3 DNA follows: TGCAGCGTTGAAGATCCGAACTCTGGAAACACCATATATTTT. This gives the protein CSVEDPNSGNTIYF.

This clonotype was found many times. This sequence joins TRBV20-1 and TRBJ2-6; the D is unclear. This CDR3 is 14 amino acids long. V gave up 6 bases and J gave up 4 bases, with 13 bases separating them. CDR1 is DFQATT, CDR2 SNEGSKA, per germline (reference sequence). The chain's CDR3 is CSAPPSPGANVLTF. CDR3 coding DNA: TGCAGTGCCCCCCCCTCTCCGGGGGCCAACGTCCTGACTTTC.

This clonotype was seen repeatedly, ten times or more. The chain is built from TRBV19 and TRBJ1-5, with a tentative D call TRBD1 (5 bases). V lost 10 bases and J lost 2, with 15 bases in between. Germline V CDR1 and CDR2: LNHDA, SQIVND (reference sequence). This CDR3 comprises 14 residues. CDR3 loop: CATSGGGGNQPQHF. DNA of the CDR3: TGTGCCACATCGGGGGGAGGGGGCAATCAGCCCCAGCATTTT.

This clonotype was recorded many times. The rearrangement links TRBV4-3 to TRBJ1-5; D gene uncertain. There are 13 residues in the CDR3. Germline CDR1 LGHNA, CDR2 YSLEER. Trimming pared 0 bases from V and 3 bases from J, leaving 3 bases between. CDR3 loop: CASSQDFNQPQHF. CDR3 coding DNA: TGCGCCAGCAGCCAAGATTTCAATCAGCCCCAGCATTTT.

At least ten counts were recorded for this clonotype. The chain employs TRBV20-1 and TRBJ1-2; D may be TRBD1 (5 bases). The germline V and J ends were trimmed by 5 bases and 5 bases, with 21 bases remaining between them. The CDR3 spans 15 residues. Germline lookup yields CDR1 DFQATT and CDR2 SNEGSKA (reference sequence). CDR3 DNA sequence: TGCAGTGCTCGTAAGGACTACTTGGGGCGATATGGCTACACCTTC. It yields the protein CSARKDYLGRYGYTF.

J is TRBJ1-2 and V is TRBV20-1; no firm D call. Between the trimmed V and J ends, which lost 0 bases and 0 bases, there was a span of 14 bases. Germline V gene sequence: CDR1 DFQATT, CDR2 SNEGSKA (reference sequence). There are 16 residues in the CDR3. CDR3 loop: CSARDTETFSNYGYTF. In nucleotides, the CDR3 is TGCAGTGCTAGAGATACAGAAACCTTCTCTAACTATGGCTACACCTTC.

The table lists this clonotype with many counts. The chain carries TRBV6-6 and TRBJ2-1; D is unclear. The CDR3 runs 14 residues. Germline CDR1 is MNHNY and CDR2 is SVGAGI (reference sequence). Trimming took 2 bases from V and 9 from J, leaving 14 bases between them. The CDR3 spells CASSYVSANGEQFF. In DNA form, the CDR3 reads TGTGCCAGCAGTTACGTTTCCGCGAATGGTGAGCAGTTCTTC.

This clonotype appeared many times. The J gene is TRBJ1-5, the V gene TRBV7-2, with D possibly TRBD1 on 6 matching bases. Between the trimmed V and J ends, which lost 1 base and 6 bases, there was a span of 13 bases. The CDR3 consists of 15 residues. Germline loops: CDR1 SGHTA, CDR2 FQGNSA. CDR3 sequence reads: CASSLDTGFPQPQHF. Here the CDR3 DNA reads TGTGCCAGCAGCTTAGACACAGGGTTCCCTCAGCCCCAGCATTTT.

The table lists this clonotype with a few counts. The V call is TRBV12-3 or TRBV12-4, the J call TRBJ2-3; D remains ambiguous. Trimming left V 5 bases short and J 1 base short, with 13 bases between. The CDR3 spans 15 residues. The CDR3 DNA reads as TGTGCCAGCAGTCCCTTCTCCGGCCGCACAGATACGCAGTATTTT. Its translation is CASSPFSGRTDTQYF.

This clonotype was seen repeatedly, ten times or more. CDR3 DNA: TGTGCCAGCTCTACCGGGACAGTGGGGGAGACCCAGTACTTC. Amino acid sequence: CASSTGTVGETQYF. The chain couples TRBV18 to TRBJ2-5; 7 positions agree with TRBD1. Germline CDR1 KGHSH, CDR2 LQKENI. The V and J ends lost 6 bases and 5 bases, in that order; junction bases with no gene match: 9. The CDR3 runs to 14 residues. The full variable domain, rest sourced from reference TRBV18 and TRBJ2-5, is NAGVMQNPRHLVRRRGQEARLRCSPMKGHSHVYWYRQLPEEGLKFMVYLQKENIIDESGMPKERFSAEFPKEGPSILRIQQVVRGDSAAYFCASSTGTVGETQYFGPGTRLLVL.

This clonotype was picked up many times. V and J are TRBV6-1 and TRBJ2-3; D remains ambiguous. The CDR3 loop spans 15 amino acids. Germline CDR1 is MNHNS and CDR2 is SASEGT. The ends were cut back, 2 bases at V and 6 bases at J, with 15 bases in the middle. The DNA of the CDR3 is TGTGCCAGCAGTGAAAGTGATCCGCGGCGCGATACGCAGTATTTT. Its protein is CASSESDPRRDTQYF.

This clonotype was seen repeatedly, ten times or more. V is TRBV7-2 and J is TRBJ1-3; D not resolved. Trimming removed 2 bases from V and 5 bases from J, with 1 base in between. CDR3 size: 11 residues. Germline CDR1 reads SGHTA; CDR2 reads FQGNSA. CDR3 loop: CASSLRNTIYF. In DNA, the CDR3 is TGTGCCAGCAGCTTACGAAACACCATATATTTT.

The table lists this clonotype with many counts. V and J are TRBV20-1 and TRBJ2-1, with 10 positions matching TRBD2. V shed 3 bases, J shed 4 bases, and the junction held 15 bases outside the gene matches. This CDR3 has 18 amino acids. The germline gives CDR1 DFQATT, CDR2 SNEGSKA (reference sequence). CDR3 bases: TGCAGTGCTAGGCGGACTAGCGGATCCTCCCAGGGGTACAATGAGCAGTTCTTC. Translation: CSARRTSGSSQGYNEQFF.